These 8 T cell receptor beta chains were all obtained from the same sample, sequenced in a study of OX40 agonist ivuxolimab in advanced cancers. Method: immunoSEQ multiplex PCR; TCRdb's copy keeps in-frame clones and lacks some. Of almost 80,000 clones listed, 80% to 90% are singletons. The sample was CD4+ or CD8+ T cells sorted from blood, taken in a trial of the OX40 agonist ivuxolimab. These receptors originate from an adult with an advanced solid tumor such as melanoma, head and neck, liver or kidney cancer.

V is TRBV5-8 and J is TRBJ1-1; no definite D call. The CDR3 length is 13 residues. Per germline, CDR1 SGHTS and CDR2 YDEGEE. Trimming stripped 2 bases from V and 1 base from J, with 6 bases between. The CDR3 nucleotides are TGTGCCAGCAGCTTTAGGAGGAACACTGAAGCTTTCTTT. As protein: CASSFRRNTEAFF. The whole variable domain, remainder taken from reference TRBV5-8 and TRBJ1-1, is EAGVTQSPTHLIKTRGQQATLRCSPISGHTSVYWYQQALGLGLQFLLWYDEGEERNRGNFPPRFSGRQFPNYSSELNVNALELEDSALYLCASSFRRNTEAFFGQGTRLTVV.

The V gene is TRBV10-1, the J gene TRBJ2-2; D is perhaps TRBD1 or TRBD2 (6 bases each). The germline V and J ends were trimmed by 2 bases and 1 base, with 11 bases remaining between them. Germline V gene data show CDR1 as WNHNN and CDR2 as SYGVQD (reference sequence). This CDR3 has 16 residues. The chain's CDR3 is CASSEEGGQNTGELFF. CDR3 nucleotides: TGCGCCAGCAGTGAGGAGGGGGGTCAGAACACCGGGGAGCTGTTTTTT.

This clone has a single count. The chain links TRBV5-1 to TRBJ2-7; D gene uncertain. The CDR3 consists of 16 residues. The V end lost 4 bases, the J end lost 4 bases, and 21 bases lay between the germline ends. Germline lookup yields CDR1 SGHRS and CDR2 YFSETQ. CDR3 nucleotides: TGCGCCAGCAGCCCCAACCTGCGGATGATGGGGTACGAGCAGTACTTC. Residues: CASSPNLRMMGYEQYF.

This chain joins TRBV19 and TRBJ2-1; 9 bases are shared with TRBD2. This CDR3 contains 15 residues. The junction had 8 bases not matched to a gene; V was cut back by 1 base and J by 10 bases. CDR1 is LNHDA and CDR2 is SQIVND in the germline V gene (reference sequence). The CDR3 nucleotides read TGTGCCAGTAGTATAGTGGCGGGAGGGCCAGGGGAGCAGTTCTTC. Translated, it gives CASSIVAGGPGEQFF.

The sample holds one count of this clone. The rearrangement uses TRBV7-9 and TRBJ2-3, with D possibly matching TRBD2 (5 bases). V lost 1 base, J lost 2 bases, and 10 bases lay in between. There are 15 residues in the CDR3. Germline CDR1 reads SEHNR; CDR2 reads FQNEAQ (reference sequence). The CDR3 region has the DNA TGTGCCAGCAGCTTAGTTGGTAGCGACACAGATACGCAGTATTTT. As protein: CASSLVGSDTDTQYF.

The chain joins TRBV6-6 to TRBJ1-3, with 10 nucleotides matching TRBD1. Germline lookup yields CDR1 MNHNY and CDR2 SVGAGI (reference sequence). Unmatched junction bases numbered 6, after V lost 6 bases and J lost 4 bases. CDR3 length: 15 amino acids. The CDR3 region has the DNA TGTGCCAGCAGCAGGACAGGGGGGACCGGAAACACCATATATTTT. It codes for CASSRTGGTGNTIYF.

The gene calls are TRBV29-1 and TRBJ2-2; D unclear. V was clipped by 6 bases and J by 9 bases, with 14 bases between them. The CDR3 runs 12 residues. Germline V gene data show CDR1 as SQVTM and CDR2 as ANQGSEA. The CDR3 DNA follows: TGCAGCGTCTCCCAGACGAGTCGGGAGCTGTTTTTT. It yields the protein CSVSQTSRELFF.

V and J are TRBV2 and TRBJ1-2, with D hard to call. Germline CDR1 reads SNHLY; CDR2 reads FYNNEI. The CDR3 sequence is 13 residues long. Trimming cost V 6 bases and J 4 bases, with 12 bases left between them. CDR3 nucleotide sequence: TGTGCCAGCAGGGCCTCCACCCTCTATGGCTACACCTTC. It encodes CASRASTLYGYTF.